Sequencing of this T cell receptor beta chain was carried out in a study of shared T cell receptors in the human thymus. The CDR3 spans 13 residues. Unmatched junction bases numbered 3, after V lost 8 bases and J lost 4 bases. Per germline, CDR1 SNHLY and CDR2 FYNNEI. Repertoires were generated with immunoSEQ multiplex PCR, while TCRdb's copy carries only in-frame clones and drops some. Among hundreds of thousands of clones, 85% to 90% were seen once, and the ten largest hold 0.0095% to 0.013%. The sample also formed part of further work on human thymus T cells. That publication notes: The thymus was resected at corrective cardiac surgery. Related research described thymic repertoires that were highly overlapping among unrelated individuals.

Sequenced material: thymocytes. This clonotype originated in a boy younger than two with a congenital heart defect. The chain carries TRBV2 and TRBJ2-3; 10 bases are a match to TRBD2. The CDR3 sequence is CASPGLASDTQYF. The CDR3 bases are TGTGCCAGCCCGGGACTAGCGTCAGATACGCAGTATTTT.